The 19 T cell receptor beta chains listed next were all sequenced from one sample in a study of blood T cell repertoires in COVID-19. Sequencing was performed with immunoSEQ multiplex PCR; in TCRdb, only in-frame clones are kept and a portion is missing. The sample has 43,000 or so clones, over 80% seen once; the top ten hold 15%. Sequencing was performed on peripheral blood. These receptors were taken from a man aged 55 to 70 with active COVID-19.

The chain combines TRBV27 with TRBJ1-1, with a tentative D call TRBD1 (5 bases). The CDR3 runs 15 residues. Germline CDR1 reads MNHEY; CDR2 reads SMNVEV (reference sequence). The V and J ends lost 0 bases and 4 bases respectively, with 12 bases between them. The CDR3 reads CASSLSPGLGTEAFF. DNA for the CDR3: TGTGCCAGCAGTTTATCGCCAGGGCTAGGCACTGAAGCTTTCTTT.

The chain links TRBV10-3 to TRBJ2-3; TRBD2 aligns across 9 bases. Germline V gives CDR1 ENHRY, CDR2 SYGVKD. The CDR3 is 18 amino acids. V shed 0 bases, J shed 5 bases, and the junction held 12 bases outside the gene matches. CDR3 DNA: TGTGCCATCAGTGAGTCGAGGGGAAGCGGGGGGCCAAAAGATACGCAGTATTTT. It encodes CAISESRGSGGPKDTQYF.

With regard to this clone: Mismatch with germline at one junction end may stem from a read error. This chain connects TRBV7-7 to TRBJ2-5, with D possibly being TRBD1 (5 bases). Germline V gives CDR1 SSHAT, CDR2 FNYEAQ (reference sequence). The CDR3 runs 16 residues. The CDR3 reads CASSLGRGIREETQYF. CDR3 coding DNA: TGTGCTAGCAGCTTAGGAAGGGGCATAAGGGAAGAGACCCAGTACTTC.

This clone came up once. The chain employs TRBV6-5 and TRBJ2-1; 7 bases map to TRBD2. Germline V gene lookup returns CDR1 MNHEY and CDR2 SVGAGI. Germline trimming cut 5 bases from V and 4 bases from J; bases unmatched to any gene: 8. The CDR3 extends over 15 amino acids. The CDR3 here is CASSRRGELYNEQFF. The DNA for the CDR3 is TGTGCCAGCAGTCGCCGGGGGGAACTTTACAATGAGCAGTTCTTC.

The chain has TRBV7-6 and TRBJ2-5; 9 nucleotides align to TRBD1. Germline V lookup: CDR1 SGHVS, CDR2 FNYEAQ. With V trimmed by 2 bases and J by 3 bases, 7 bases remained unmatched. This CDR3 is 16 amino acids long. The CDR3 sequence is CASSLQTGGTKETQYF. For the CDR3, the DNA is TGTGCCAGCAGCTTACAGACAGGGGGTACCAAAGAGACCCAGTACTTC.

The chain has TRBV10-3 and TRBJ2-3, with TRBD2 matching over 8 bases. CDR3 length: 17 residues. Unmatched junction bases numbered 9, after V lost 4 bases and J lost 0 bases. CDR1 ENHRY and CDR2 SYGVKD come from the germline V gene. DNA of the CDR3: TGTGCCATCAGTGTTGGTTCGGGGGGGAAAAGCACAGATACGCAGTATTTT. Protein: CAISVGSGGKSTDTQYF.

This clone occurred once. The chain has TRBV10-3 and TRBJ2-1; TRBD2 might be the D (7 bases). CDR1 is ENHRY, CDR2 SYGVKD, per germline. This CDR3 has 14 residues. Trimming removed 10 bases from V and 4 bases from J, with 17 bases in between. DNA of the CDR3: TGTGCCACCCTGGTGGGGGGGCGATACAATGAGCAGTTCTTC. It yields the protein CATLVGGRYNEQFF.

This rearrangement joins TRBV24-1 to TRBJ2-7; unclear D gene. The CDR3 consists of 11 residues. Germline CDR1 and CDR2: KGHDR and SFDVKD. V lost 2 bases, J lost 9 bases, and 7 bases lay in between. This chain's CDR3 is CATSDSERQYF. In DNA form, the CDR3 reads TGTGCCACCAGTGATTCCGAGCGGCAGTACTTC.

This clone was seen once. The rearrangement joins TRBV5-1 to TRBJ2-3, with 9 bases fitting TRBD1. Germline assignment: CDR1 SGHRS and CDR2 YFSETQ. The CDR3 sequence is 15 residues long. Losses at the gene ends were 0 bases for V and 4 bases for J; bases not matched to a gene: 3. The CDR3: CASSLDRGRADTQYF. DNA of the CDR3: TGCGCCAGCAGCTTGGACAGGGGGCGGGCAGATACGCAGTATTTT.

This clone was counted a single time. The chain uses TRBV28 and TRBJ1-3, with a possible D match to TRBD1 (5 bases). In germline, CDR1 is MDHEN, CDR2 SYDVKM. CDR3 length: 14 residues. V lost 6 bases, J lost 0 bases, and 9 bases lay in between. CDR3 loop: CASSRQSSGNTIYF. The CDR3 coding sequence is TGTGCCAGCAGCCGACAGAGCTCTGGAAACACCATATATTTT.

This chain uses TRBV4-3 with TRBJ2-3, with D possibly matching TRBD2 (6 bases). The CDR3 is 18 amino acids. V lost 0 bases and J lost 0, with 16 bases in between. Per the germline V gene, CDR1 is LGHNA and CDR2 is YSLEER. For the CDR3, the DNA is TGCGCCAGCAGCCAAGATGTGGGAGGAACTCCTAGCACAGATACGCAGTATTTT. Translation gives CASSQDVGGTPSTDTQYF.

The chain links TRBV19 to TRBJ2-2; 7 nucleotides line up with TRBD2. The germline V gene has CDR1 LNHDA and CDR2 SQIVND (reference sequence). CDR3 length: 16 amino acids. Losses at the gene ends were 3 bases for V and 4 bases for J; bases not matched to a gene: 8. The CDR3 region is CASSIPGRGTTGELFF. The CDR3 bases are TGTGCCAGTAGTATCCCGGGGCGGGGGACCACCGGGGAGCTGTTTTTT. Supplemented by reference TRBV19 and TRBJ2-2, the full variable domain reads DGGITQSPKYLFRKEGQNVTLSCEQNLNHDAMYWYRQDPGQGLRLIYYSQIVNDFQKGDIAEGYSVSREKKESFPLTVTSAQKNPTAFYLCASSIPGRGTTGELFFGEGSRLTVL.

The gene calls are TRBV7-2 and TRBJ1-1, with 7 bases matching TRBD1. Germline trimming cut 0 bases from V and 5 bases from J; bases unmatched to any gene: 15. The CDR3 runs 18 residues. Germline lookup yields CDR1 SGHTA and CDR2 FQGNSA. The CDR3 DNA reads TGTGCCAGCAGCTTAGCGGAAGTCGCAGGGGGAAGGAGGACTGAAGCTTTCTTT. Amino acids: CASSLAEVAGGRRTEAFF.

The V call is TRBV28, the J call TRBJ1-1; 7 bases map to TRBD1. Germline trimming cut 5 bases from V and 1 base from J; bases unmatched to any gene: 10. The germline V gene has CDR1 MDHEN and CDR2 SYDVKM. This CDR3 is built from 16 residues. The CDR3 here is CASSTPGGFGNTEAFF. The CDR3 nucleotides are TGTGCCAGCAGTACCCCAGGGGGATTTGGGAACACTGAAGCTTTCTTT.

This rearrangement joins TRBV19 to TRBJ1-5; D gene unclear. There are 17 residues in the CDR3. Trimming took off 2 bases at V and 0 bases at J, with 14 bases between the two ends. Germline V CDR1 and CDR2: LNHDA, SQIVND (reference sequence). The CDR3 sequence: CASSITRRPYSNQPQHF. CDR3 nucleotide sequence: TGTGCCAGTAGTATAACCAGGCGACCATATAGCAATCAGCCCCAGCATTTT. Together with reference TRBV19 and TRBJ1-5, the CDR3 gives the full variable domain: DGGITQSPKYLFRKEGQNVTLSCEQNLNHDAMYWYRQDPGQGLRLIYYSQIVNDFQKGDIAEGYSVSREKKESFPLTVTSAQKNPTAFYLCASSITRRPYSNQPQHFGDGTRLSIL.

This chain links TRBV15 with TRBJ2-3, with TRBD1 matching 8 bases. The CDR3 consists of 15 residues. J gave up 2 bases and V 3 bases, and 4 bases lay outside the gene matches. Germline values: CDR1 LNHNV, CDR2 YYDKDF (reference sequence). CDR3: CATSREQGDTDTQYF. The CDR3 DNA is TGTGCCACCAGCAGGGAACAGGGGGACACAGATACGCAGTATTTT. The full variable domain, its missing parts supplied by reference TRBV15 and TRBJ2-3, is DAMVIQNPRYQVTQFGKPVTLSCSQTLNHNVMYWYQQKSSQAPKLLFHYYDKDFNNEADTPDNFQSRRPNTSFCFLDIRSPGLGDTAMYLCATSREQGDTDTQYFGPGTRLTVL.

The V gene is TRBV18, the J gene TRBJ1-4; 7 nucleotides line up with TRBD1. Germline-derived CDR1 and CDR2 are KGHSH and LQKENI. The CDR3 length is 15 residues. J gave up 5 bases and V 3 bases, and 6 bases lay outside the gene matches. Written as DNA, the CDR3 is TGTGCCAGCTCACCCCGGGACAGCGACAATGAAAAACTGTTTTTT. Amino acid sequence: CASSPRDSDNEKLFF.

J is TRBJ2-1 and V is TRBV5-1; TRBD1 is a possible D gene (6 bases). V lost 6 bases to trimming and J lost 0 bases, with 13 bases between them. The CDR3 is made up of 15 amino acids. In germline, CDR1 is SGHRS, CDR2 YFSETQ. In DNA form, the CDR3 reads TGCGCCAGCACGGACAGTGCAAGCTCCTACAATGAGCAGTTCTTC. Protein product: CASTDSASSYNEQFF.

This rearrangement joins TRBV28 to TRBJ1-4, with 8 nucleotides matching TRBD1. Trimming removed 6 bases from V and 7 bases from J; junction bases left unmatched: 7. This CDR3 has 14 amino acids. Germline-derived CDR1 and CDR2 are MDHEN and SYDVKM. CDR3 DNA: TGTGCCAGCAGCCAGACAGGGGAGGGTGAAAAACTGTTTTTT. Translating gives CASSQTGEGEKLFF.